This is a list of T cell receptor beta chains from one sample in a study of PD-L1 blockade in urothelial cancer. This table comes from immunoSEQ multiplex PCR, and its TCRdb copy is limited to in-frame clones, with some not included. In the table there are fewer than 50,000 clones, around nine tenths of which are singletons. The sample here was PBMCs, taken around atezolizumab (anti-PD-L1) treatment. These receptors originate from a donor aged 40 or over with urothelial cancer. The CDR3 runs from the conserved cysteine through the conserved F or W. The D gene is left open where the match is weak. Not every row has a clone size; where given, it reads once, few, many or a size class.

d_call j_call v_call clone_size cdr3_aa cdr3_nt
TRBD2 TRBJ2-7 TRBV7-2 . CASSPPRLAGVYEQYF TGTGCCAGCAGCCCACCCCGACTAGCGGGAGTATACGAGCAGTACTTC
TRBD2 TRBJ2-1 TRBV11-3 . CASSPGGTNEQFF TGTGCCAGCAGCCCGGGGGGGACAAATGAGCAGTTCTTC
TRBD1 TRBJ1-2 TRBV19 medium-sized CASSIGTGVYGYTF TGTGCCAGTAGTATCGGAACAGGGGTCTATGGCTACACCTTC
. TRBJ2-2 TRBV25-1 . CASSVGQNTGELFF TGTGCCAGCAGTGTGGGACAGAACACCGGGGAGCTGTTTTTT
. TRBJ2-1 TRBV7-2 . CASSFGPGPNNEQFF .
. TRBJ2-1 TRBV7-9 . CASSTPSAPQFF TGTGCCAGCAGCACGCCTAGCGCCCCACAGTTCTTC
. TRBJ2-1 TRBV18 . CASSPLPAGSSYNEQFF TGTGCCAGCTCACCACTTCCGGCGGGGAGCTCCTACAATGAGCAGTTCTTC
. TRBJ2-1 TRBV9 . CASSSGVSYNEQFF TGTGCCAGCAGCTCAGGGGTCTCCTACAATGAGCAGTTCTTC
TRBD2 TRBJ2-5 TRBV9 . CASSPTSGRETQYF TGTGCCAGCAGCCCGACTAGCGGGAGGGAGACCCAGTACTTC
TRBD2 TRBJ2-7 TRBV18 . CASSPGLAGEQYF TGTGCCAGCTCACCGGGACTAGCTGGTGAGCAGTACTTC
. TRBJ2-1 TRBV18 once CASSSLASSYNEQFF TGTGCCAGCTCGTCCCTAGCGAGCTCCTACAATGAGCAGTTCTTC
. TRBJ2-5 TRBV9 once CASSVANQETQYF TGTGCCAGCAGCGTGGCCAACCAAGAGACCCAGTACTTC
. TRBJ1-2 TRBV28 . CASSRDIDYGYTF TGTGCCAGCAGTAGGGACATCGACTATGGCTACACCTTC
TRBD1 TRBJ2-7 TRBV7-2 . CASSLADRGSYEQYF TGTGCCAGCAGCTTAGCCGACAGGGGCTCCTACGAGCAGTACTTC
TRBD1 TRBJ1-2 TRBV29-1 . CSVATGTGSSLRGYTF TGCAGCGTCGCGACCGGGACAGGGTCAAGTTTGCGGGGCTACACCTTC
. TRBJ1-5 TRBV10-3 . CATAPQPAGPYSNQPQHF TGTGCCACAGCCCCCCAACCAGCGGGGCCTTATAGCAATCAGCCCCAGCATTTT
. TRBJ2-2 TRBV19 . CASKPSGTGGELFF TGTGCCAGTAAGCCCTCGGGAACGGGCGGGGAGCTGTTTTTT
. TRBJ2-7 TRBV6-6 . CASSYLARASYEQYF TGTGCCAGCAGTTATCTAGCGAGGGCCTCCTACGAGCAGTACTTC
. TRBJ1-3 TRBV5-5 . CASSGGGARSGNTIYF TGTGCCAGCAGCGGAGGGGGGGCCCGCTCTGGAAACACCATATATTTT
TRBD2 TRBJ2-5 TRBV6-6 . CASKSAGGPGETQYF TGTGCCAGCAAGTCGGCGGGAGGGCCGGGGGAGACCCAGTACTTC
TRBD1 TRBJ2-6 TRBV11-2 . CASSSLWAQGASGANVLTF TGTGCCAGCAGCAGCTTGTGGGCACAGGGGGCGTCGGGGGCCAACGTCCTGACTTTC
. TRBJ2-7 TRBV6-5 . CASSYGAEQYF TGTGCCAGCAGTTACGGGGCGGAGCAGTACTTC
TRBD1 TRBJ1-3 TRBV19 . CASNRGSGNTIYF TGTGCCAGTAACAGGGGTTCTGGAAACACCATATATTTT
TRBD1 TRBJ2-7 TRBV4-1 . CASSPTVRGPYEQYF TGCGCCAGCAGCCCAACCGTTAGGGGGCCCTACGAGCAGTACTTC
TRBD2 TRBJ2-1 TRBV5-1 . CASSTGTSGGHNEQFF TGCGCCAGCAGCACGGGGACTAGCGGAGGCCACAATGAGCAGTTCTTC
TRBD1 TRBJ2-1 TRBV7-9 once CASSPGQGADEQFF TGTGCCAGCAGCCCCGGACAGGGGGCTGATGAGCAGTTCTTC
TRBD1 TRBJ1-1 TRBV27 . CATSRTGGTEAFF TGTGCCACCTCGCGGACAGGGGGCACTGAAGCTTTCTTT
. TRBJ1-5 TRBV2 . CASSPRGGQGQPQHF TGTGCCAGCAGTCCCCGGGGAGGGCAGGGTCAGCCCCAGCATTTT
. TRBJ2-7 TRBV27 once CASSLSRDSSTREQYF TGTGCCAGCAGTTTATCGCGGGACAGCTCGACCCGCGAGCAGTACTTC
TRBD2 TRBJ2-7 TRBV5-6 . CASSRGLDYEQYF TGTGCCAGCAGCCGGGGACTAGACTACGAGCAGTACTTC
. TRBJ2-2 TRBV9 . CASSARTDKNTGELFF TGTGCCAGCAGCGCCCGGACAGACAAGAACACCGGGGAGCTGTTTTTT
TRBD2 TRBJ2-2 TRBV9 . CASSVGGSYTGELFF TGTGCCAGCAGCGTGGGCGGGAGCTACACCGGGGAGCTGTTTTTT
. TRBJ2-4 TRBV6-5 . CASSPRGGGNIQYF TGTGCCAGCAGCCCTAGGGGGGGCGGGAACATTCAGTACTTC
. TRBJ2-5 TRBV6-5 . CASSPRWAYQETQYF TGTGCCAGCAGCCCAAGGTGGGCTTACCAAGAGACCCAGTACTTC
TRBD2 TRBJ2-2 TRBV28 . CASSFWAGATTGELFF TGTGCCAGCAGTTTTTGGGCGGGAGCCACAACCGGGGAGCTGTTTTTT
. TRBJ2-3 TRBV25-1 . CASSENLATPMADTQYF TGTGCCAGCAGTGAAAATTTAGCCACCCCTATGGCAGATACGCAGTATTTT
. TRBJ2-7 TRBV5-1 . CASSLGARGEQYF TGCGCCAGCAGCTTGGGGGCTAGAGGGGAGCAGTACTTC
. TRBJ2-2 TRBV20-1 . CRGGKNGELFF TGCAGGGGGGGAAAGAACGGGGAGCTGTTTTTT
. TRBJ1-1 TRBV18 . CASGGTREAFF TGTGCCAGCGGGGGGACCCGAGAAGCTTTCTTT
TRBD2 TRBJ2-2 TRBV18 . CASTTGTSGSWELFF TGTGCCAGCACGACCGGGACTAGCGGGAGTTGGGAGCTGTTTTTT
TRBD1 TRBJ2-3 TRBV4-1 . CASSQGPWGQGGDTQYF TGCGCCAGCAGCCAAGGGCCTTGGGGACAGGGTGGAGATACGCAGTATTTT
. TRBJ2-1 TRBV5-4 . CASSWDRGGNEQFF TGTGCCAGCAGCTGGGACAGAGGGGGGAATGAGCAGTTCTTC
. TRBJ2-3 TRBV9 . CASSAGAADTQYF TGTGCCAGCAGCGCGGGAGCGGCAGATACGCAGTATTTT
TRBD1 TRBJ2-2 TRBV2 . CASWGGQGASGELFF TGTGCCAGCTGGGGGGGACAGGGGGCTAGCGGGGAGCTGTTTTTT
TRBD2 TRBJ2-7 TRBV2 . CASNPGLATYEQYF TGTGCCAGCAATCCGGGACTAGCGACCTACGAGCAGTACTTC
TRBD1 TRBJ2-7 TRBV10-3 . CAISDRTGDYEQYF TGTGCCATCAGTGACCGGACAGGGGATTACGAGCAGTACTTC
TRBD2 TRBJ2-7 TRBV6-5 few CASSYAGTSGSGEQYF TGTGCCAGCAGTTACGCCGGGACTAGCGGGAGTGGTGAGCAGTACTTC
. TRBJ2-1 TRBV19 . CASTTRPGLGRREQFF TGTGCCAGTACCACCCGCCCGGGACTGGGGCGGCGTGAGCAGTTCTTC
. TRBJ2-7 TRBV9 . CASSVDPESSYEQYF TGTGCCAGCAGCGTCGACCCGGAGAGCTCCTACGAGCAGTACTTC
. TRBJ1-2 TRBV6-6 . CASKEGVMRNYGYTF TGTGCCAGCAAGGAAGGGGTAATGAGAAACTATGGCTACACCTTC
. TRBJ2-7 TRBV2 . CASSEGDRTYEQYF TGTGCCAGCAGTGAGGGTGACAGGACATACGAGCAGTACTTC
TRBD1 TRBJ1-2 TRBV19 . CASSMGGTGNYGYTF TGTGCCAGTAGTATGGGTGGGACAGGGAACTATGGCTACACCTTC
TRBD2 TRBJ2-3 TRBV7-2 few CASSLGGSVDTQYF TGTGCCAGCAGCTTAGGCGGGAGTGTGGATACGCAGTATTTT
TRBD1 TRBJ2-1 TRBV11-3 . CASSGWTGAYNEQFF TGTGCCAGCAGCGGCTGGACAGGGGCCTACAATGAGCAGTTCTTC
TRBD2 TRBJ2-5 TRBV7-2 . CASSPQREGGETQYF TGTGCCAGCAGCCCACAGCGGGAGGGGGGGGAGACCCAGTACTTC
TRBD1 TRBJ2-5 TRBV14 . CASSQGTGRAQYF TGTGCCAGCAGCCAAGGGACAGGGCGGGCCCAGTACTTC
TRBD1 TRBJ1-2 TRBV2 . CASGGGTGVWGYTF TGTGCCAGCGGAGGGGGGACAGGGGTTTGGGGCTACACCTTC
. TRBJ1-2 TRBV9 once CASSVEVTGYGYTF TGTGCCAGCAGCGTAGAGGTGACAGGCTATGGCTACACCTTC
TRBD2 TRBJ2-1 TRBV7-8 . CASSLGVAGARLNEQFF TGTGCCAGCAGCTTAGGGGTAGCGGGAGCGCGCCTCAATGAGCAGTTCTTC